Below are 22 T cell receptor beta chains sequenced from a single sample in a study of OX40 agonist ivuxolimab in advanced cancers. The method was immunoSEQ multiplex PCR; TCRdb's version includes in-frame clones alone and lacks a portion of them. This sample yields around 66,000 clones, of which roughly four fifths are seen a single time; roughly 6.3% belongs to the top ten. The specimen was CD4+ or CD8+ T cells sorted from blood, collected in a trial of the OX40 agonist ivuxolimab. Receptors were obtained from an adult with an advanced solid tumor such as melanoma, head and neck, liver or kidney cancer.

This clone was picked up a small number of times. The V call is TRBV29-1, the J call TRBJ2-3; D remains unclear. The CDR3 is 12 amino acids. Trimming removed 2 bases from V and 4 bases from J, with 7 bases in between. Germline CDR1 and CDR2: SQVTM and ANQGSEA. The CDR3 loop reads CSVELAPDTQYF. CDR3 sequence (DNA): TGCAGCGTTGAACTTGCACCAGATACGCAGTATTTT.

The rearrangement uses TRBV2 and TRBJ1-4; D possibly corresponds to TRBD1 (5 bases). Trimming took off 2 bases at V and 7 bases at J, with 14 bases between the two ends. Germline-derived CDR1 and CDR2 are SNHLY and FYNNEI. The CDR3 runs to 15 residues. The CDR3, as DNA: TGTGCCAGCAGTGAACTAAGGGGAGAAAGTGAAAAACTGTTTTTT. It codes for CASSELRGESEKLFF.

This chain's CDR3 is CAIRENSGNTIYF. The CDR3 nucleotides read TGTGCCATCAGAGAGAACTCTGGAAACACCATATATTTT. The J gene is TRBJ1-3, the V gene TRBV10-3; D is undetermined. Trimming took off 6 bases at V and 0 bases at J, with 6 bases between the two ends. The length of the CDR3 is 13 residues. From germline, CDR1 is ENHRY and CDR2 SYGVKD.

This clone occurred once. CDR3 DNA: TGTGCCAGCAGTCCACGGGACATCAATCAGCCCCAGCATTTT. Protein: CASSPRDINQPQHF. The genes are TRBV6-6 and TRBJ1-5, with a weak D call TRBD1 (6 bases). V was shortened by 5 bases and J by 3 bases, with 11 bases between the two germline ends. This CDR3 contains 14 residues. Per the germline V gene, CDR1 is MNHNY and CDR2 is SVGAGI (reference sequence).

The rearrangement links TRBV30 to TRBJ2-1; 10 positions match TRBD2. Germline V gene lookup returns CDR1 GTSNPN and CDR2 SVGIG (reference sequence). With V trimmed by 3 bases and J by 8 bases, 4 bases remained unmatched. The length of the CDR3 is 13 residues. The CDR3 loop reads CAWSASGSDEQFF. Written as DNA, the CDR3 is TGTGCCTGGAGCGCTAGCGGGAGCGATGAGCAGTTCTTC.

V usage is TRBV6-5 and J usage is TRBJ2-5; 8 bases are shared with TRBD2. V dropped 0 bases and J dropped 11; count of bases not matched to a gene: 5. The V gene's germline CDR1 is MNHEY and CDR2 SVGAGI. This CDR3 spans 13 amino acids. The CDR3 loop is CASSYSISGEQYF. The CDR3 bases are TGTGCCAGCAGTTACTCGATTAGCGGGGAGCAGTACTTC.

This rearrangement joins TRBV5-1 to TRBJ2-5, with 8 bases that match TRBD2. Trimming at V came to 4 bases and at J to 5 bases, leaving 10 bases not matched to a gene. Germline V CDR1 and CDR2: SGHRS, YFSETQ. The CDR3 totals 15 residues. The CDR3 loop is CASSHVGGAKETQYF. The CDR3 DNA sequence: TGCGCCAGCAGCCACGTCGGGGGGGCCAAGGAGACCCAGTACTTC.

With regard to this clone: Other DNA variants within this sample encode the same CDR3. The J gene is TRBJ2-2, the V gene TRBV18, with 9 bases matching TRBD1. V was pared by 0 bases and J by 1 base, with 0 bases of the junction left unmatched. CDR3 length: 16 residues. Germline CDR1 KGHSH, CDR2 LQKENI. DNA for the CDR3: TGTGCCAGCTCACCACCGGGACAGGGGAACACCGGGGAGCTGTTTTTT. Translated: CASSPPGQGNTGELFF.

The V call is TRBV28, the J call TRBJ2-7, with D possibly being TRBD1 (6 bases). CDR1 MDHEN and CDR2 SYDVKM come from the germline V gene. The CDR3 loop spans 15 amino acids. Trimming left V 3 bases short and J 6 bases short, with 18 bases between. The CDR3 nucleotides read TGTGCCAGCAGTTTGTTCCTGACAGGAGAAACCGAGCAGTACTTC. It codes for CASSLFLTGETEQYF.

This sequence joins TRBV27 and TRBJ2-2; no clear D. CDR1 and CDR2 (germline): MNHEY, SMNVEV (reference sequence). The V end was cut by 2 bases, the J end by 3 bases, with 7 bases between. CDR3 size: 14 residues. CDR3 sequence reads: CASSLEWDTGELFF. The CDR3 region has the DNA TGTGCCAGCAGTTTAGAGTGGGACACCGGGGAGCTGTTTTTT.

V usage is TRBV6-1 and J usage is TRBJ1-1; TRBD1 is a possible D gene (5 bases). V lost 0 bases and J lost 3, with 11 bases in between. CDR3 size: 15 residues. Germline CDR1 reads MNHNS; CDR2 reads SASEGT. Here the CDR3 DNA reads TGTGCCAGCAGTGAAGCGGCAGGGTGGGACACTGAAGCTTTCTTT. Amino acid sequence: CASSEAAGWDTEAFF.

The rearrangement joins TRBV6-5 to TRBJ1-6, with D unresolved. Germline CDR1 and CDR2: MNHEY and SVGAGI. This CDR3 comprises 15 residues. Trimming took off 4 bases at V and 5 bases at J, with 12 bases between the two ends. CDR3 DNA sequence: TGTGCCAGCAGTTTTCGTCCCAGAGATAATTCACCCCTCCACTTT. Residues: CASSFRPRDNSPLHF.

The chain carries TRBV2 and TRBJ2-3; 8 nucleotides align to TRBD1. Trimming at V came to 8 bases and at J to 1 base, leaving 5 bases not matched to a gene. From germline, CDR1 is SNHLY and CDR2 FYNNEI. This CDR3 comprises 14 residues. The CDR3 region is CASGLGQGTDTQYF. The CDR3 nucleotides are TGTGCCAGCGGGCTGGGACAGGGCACAGATACGCAGTATTTT.

This chain uses TRBV10-1 with TRBJ2-2; a possible D gene is TRBD1 (6 bases). CDR1 WNHNN and CDR2 SYGVQD come from the germline V gene (reference sequence). The CDR3 has 15 amino acids. The V end lost 4 bases, the J end lost 2 bases, and 11 bases lay between the germline ends. The CDR3 sequence: CASSAAGANTGELFF. CDR3 bases: TGCGCCAGCAGTGCAGCAGGGGCCAACACCGGGGAGCTGTTTTTT.

V usage is TRBV12-5 and J usage is TRBJ1-5; TRBD1 is a possible D gene (5 bases). The CDR3 has 13 amino acids. The germline V gene encodes CDR1 LGHNT and CDR2 FRNRAP. Trimming pared 7 bases from V and 5 bases from J, leaving 12 bases between. CDR3 region: CASAPRGDQPQHF. In DNA, the CDR3 is TGTGCTAGTGCCCCCCGGGGGGATCAGCCCCAGCATTTT.

The rearrangement links TRBV6-1 to TRBJ1-4; D is unclear. CDR3 length equals 14 residues. Germline CDR1 is MNHNS and CDR2 is SASEGT. Deletions cut 7 bases from V and 2 bases from J, with 11 bases between. The CDR3 protein is CASKRGSTNEKLFF. CDR3 bases: TGTGCCAGCAAGAGAGGGAGTACTAATGAAAAACTGTTTTTT.

The V call is TRBV5-4, the J call TRBJ1-3; no clear D. Per germline, CDR1 SGHNT and CDR2 YYREEE (reference sequence). Trimming left V 4 bases short and J 0 bases short, with 11 bases between. The CDR3 totals 15 residues. For the CDR3, the DNA is TGTGCCAGCAGCCAAGAGGGCAGCTCTGGAAACACCATATATTTT. Translating gives CASSQEGSSGNTIYF. The full variable domain, in which reference TRBV5-4 and TRBJ1-3 provide the parts outside the CDR3, is ETGVTQSPTHLIKTRGQQVTLRCSSQSGHNTVSWYQQALGQGPQFIFQYYREEENGRGNFPPRFSGLQFPNYSSELNVNALELDDSALYLCASSQEGSSGNTIYFGEGSWLTVV.

This sequence joins TRBV7-2 and TRBJ2-3; TRBD1 or TRBD2 may be the D gene (6 bases each). Germline CDR1 and CDR2: SGHTA and FQGNSA. Trimming removed 5 bases from V and 3 bases from J, with 12 bases in between. The CDR3 has 14 amino acids. CDR3 sequence reads: CASSHGGRTDTQYF. The CDR3 coding sequence is TGTGCCAGCAGCCACGGGGGCAGGACAGATACGCAGTATTTT.

Comment on this clone: The junction and the germline gene differ at one end; a read error may be behind it. The CDR3 reads CASSTGQTGANVLAF. In DNA, the CDR3 is TGCGCCAGCAGCACCGGGCAAACTGGGGCCAACGTCCTGGCTTTC. The chain employs TRBV5-1 and TRBJ2-6; maybe TRBD1 (5 bases). Germline CDR1 reads SGHRS; CDR2 reads YFSETQ. This CDR3 spans 15 amino acids.

The V call is TRBV2, the J call TRBJ2-5; 9 bases are a match to TRBD2. CDR3 length: 16 amino acids. V dropped 7 bases and J dropped 4; count of bases not matched to a gene: 13. Per the germline V gene, CDR1 is SNHLY and CDR2 is FYNNEI. The CDR3 nucleotides are TGTGCCAGCACCCGGCCCCCTAGCGGGGTGGGAGAGACCCAGTACTTC. Translated, it gives CASTRPPSGVGETQYF.

This chain uses TRBV7-6 with TRBJ2-3; weak D call: TRBD2 (6 bases). The length of the CDR3 is 15 residues. The germline gives CDR1 SGHVS, CDR2 FNYEAQ. V was shortened by 0 bases and J by 6 bases, with 13 bases between the two germline ends. The CDR3 nucleotides are TGTGCCAGCAGCTTAGCGTTCGGAGGGACGGATACGCAGTATTTT. Amino acids: CASSLAFGGTDTQYF.

The V call is TRBV23-1, the J call TRBJ2-7, with D possibly matching TRBD2 (5 bases). TRBV23-1 is an ORF; its function is uncertain. With 2 bases removed from V and 2 bases from J, the gap between germline ends came to 16 bases. This CDR3 is 16 amino acids long. CDR3 sequence: CASSQPGSVAPYEQYF. Here the CDR3 DNA reads TGCGCCAGCAGTCAACCGGGGTCAGTTGCCCCCTACGAGCAGTACTTC.